The source of this T cell receptor beta chain is a study of cytomegalovirus exposure and HLA in healthy donors. PCR involved 60 Vbeta and 13 Jbeta primers. Using immunoSEQ multiplex PCR, the repertoire was profiled, and TCRdb retains in-frame clones only, with some absent. The table has some 51,000 clones, 77% seen once. CDR3 length equals 15 residues. V shed 5 bases and J shed 7 bases, with 20 bases lying between them. Germline assignment: CDR1 MRHNA and CDR2 SNTAGT. This sequence originates from a female donor in good health and CMV-seronegative. The chain links TRBV6-4 to TRBJ1-2; no firm D call. The specimen sequenced was PBMCs. DNA for the CDR3: TGTGCCAGCAGTTCCTCCGGGTTAACGATGTCTGGCTACACCTTC. Amino acids: CASSSSGLTMSGYTF.